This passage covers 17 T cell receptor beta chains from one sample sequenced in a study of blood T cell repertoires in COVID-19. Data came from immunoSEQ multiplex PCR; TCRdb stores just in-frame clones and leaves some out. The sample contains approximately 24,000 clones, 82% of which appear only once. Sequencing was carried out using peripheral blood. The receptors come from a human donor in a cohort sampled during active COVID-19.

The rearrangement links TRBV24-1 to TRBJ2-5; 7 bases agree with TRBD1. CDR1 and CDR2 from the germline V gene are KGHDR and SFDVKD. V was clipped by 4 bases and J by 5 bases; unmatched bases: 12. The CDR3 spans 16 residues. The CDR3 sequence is CATSDPGTAHGETQYF. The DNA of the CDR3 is TGTGCCACCAGTGACCCGGGGACAGCCCATGGGGAGACCCAGTACTTC.

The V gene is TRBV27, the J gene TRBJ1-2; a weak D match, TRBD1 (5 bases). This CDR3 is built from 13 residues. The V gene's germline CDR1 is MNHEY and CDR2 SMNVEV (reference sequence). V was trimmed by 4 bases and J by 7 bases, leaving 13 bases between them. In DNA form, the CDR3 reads TGTGCCAGCAGTTATGGGGGAGGGGCTGGCTACACCTTC. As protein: CASSYGGGAGYTF.

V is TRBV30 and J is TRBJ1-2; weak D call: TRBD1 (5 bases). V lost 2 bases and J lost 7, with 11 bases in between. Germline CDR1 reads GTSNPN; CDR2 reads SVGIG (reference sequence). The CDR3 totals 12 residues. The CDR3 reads CAWSLKGFGYTF. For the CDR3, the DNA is TGTGCCTGGAGTTTAAAGGGGTTTGGCTACACCTTC.

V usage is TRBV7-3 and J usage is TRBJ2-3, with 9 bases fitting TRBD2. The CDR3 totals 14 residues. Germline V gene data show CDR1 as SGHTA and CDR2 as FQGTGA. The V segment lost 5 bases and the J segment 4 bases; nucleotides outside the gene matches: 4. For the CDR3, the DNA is TGTGCCAGCAGCCCACTAGCGGGCGCAGATACGCAGTATTTT. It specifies CASSPLAGADTQYF.

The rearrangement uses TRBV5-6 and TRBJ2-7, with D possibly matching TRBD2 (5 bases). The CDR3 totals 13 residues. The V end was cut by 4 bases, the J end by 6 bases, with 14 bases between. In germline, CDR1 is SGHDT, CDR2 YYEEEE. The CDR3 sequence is CASSPGFGVEQYF. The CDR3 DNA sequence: TGTGCCAGCAGCCCGGGCTTCGGGGTCGAGCAGTACTTC.

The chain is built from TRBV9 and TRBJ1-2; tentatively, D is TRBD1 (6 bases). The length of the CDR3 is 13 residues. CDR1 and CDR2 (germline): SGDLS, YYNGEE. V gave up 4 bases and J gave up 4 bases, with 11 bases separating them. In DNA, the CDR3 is TGTGCCAGCAGCAATGACAGGCGCTATGGCTACACCTTC. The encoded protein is CASSNDRRYGYTF.

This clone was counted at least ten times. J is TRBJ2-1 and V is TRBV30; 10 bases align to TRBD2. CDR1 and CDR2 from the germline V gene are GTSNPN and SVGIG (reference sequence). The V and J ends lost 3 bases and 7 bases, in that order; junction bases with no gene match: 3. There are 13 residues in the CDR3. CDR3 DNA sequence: TGTGCCTGGAGGGAGCGGGAGGGAAATGAGCAGTTCTTC. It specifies CAWREREGNEQFF.

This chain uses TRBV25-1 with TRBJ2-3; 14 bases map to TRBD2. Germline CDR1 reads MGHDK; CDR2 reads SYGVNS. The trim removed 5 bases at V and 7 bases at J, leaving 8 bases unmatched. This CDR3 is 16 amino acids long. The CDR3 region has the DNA TGTGCCAGCAGTCCAAGGACTAGCGGGAGGACGAATACGCAGTATTTT. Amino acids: CASSPRTSGRTNTQYF.

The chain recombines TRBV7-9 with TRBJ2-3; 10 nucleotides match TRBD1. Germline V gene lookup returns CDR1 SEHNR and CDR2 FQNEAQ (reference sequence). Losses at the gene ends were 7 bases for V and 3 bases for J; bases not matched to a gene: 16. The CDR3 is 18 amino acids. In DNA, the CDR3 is TGTGCCAGCAACCGCGCCGGGGTGGCGGGACAGGGGACAGATACGCAGTATTTT. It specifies CASNRAGVAGQGTDTQYF. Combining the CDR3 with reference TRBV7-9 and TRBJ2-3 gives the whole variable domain DTGVSQNPRHKITKRGQNVTFRCDPISEHNRLYWYRQTLGQGPEFLTYFQNEAQLEKSRLLSDRFSAERPKGSFSTLEIQRTEQGDSAMYLCASNRAGVAGQGTDTQYFGPGTRLTVL.

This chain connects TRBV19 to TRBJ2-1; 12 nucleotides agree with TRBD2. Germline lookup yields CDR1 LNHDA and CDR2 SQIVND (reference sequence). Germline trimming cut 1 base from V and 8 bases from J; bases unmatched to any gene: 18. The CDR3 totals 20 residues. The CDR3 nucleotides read TGTGCCAGTAGTATAGGGGACAGGGGAGGGCTAGCGGGAGGGCGGTATGAGCAGTTCTTC. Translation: CASSIGDRGGLAGGRYEQFF. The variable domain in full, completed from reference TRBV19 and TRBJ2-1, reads DGGITQSPKYLFRKEGQNVTLSCEQNLNHDAMYWYRQDPGQGLRLIYYSQIVNDFQKGDIAEGYSVSREKKESFPLTVTSAQKNPTAFYLCASSIGDRGGLAGGRYEQFFGPGTRLTVL.

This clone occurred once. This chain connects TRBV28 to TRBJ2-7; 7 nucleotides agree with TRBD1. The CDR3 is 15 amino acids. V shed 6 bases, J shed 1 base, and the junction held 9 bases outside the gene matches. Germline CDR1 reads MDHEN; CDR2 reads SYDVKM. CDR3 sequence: CASSRRQGQSYEQYF. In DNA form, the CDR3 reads TGTGCCAGCAGCCGCCGACAGGGCCAATCCTACGAGCAGTACTTC.

Here the CDR3 DNA reads TGTGCCTGGACTCGGACTGGTAGCTCCTACGAGCAGTACTTC. Its protein is CAWTRTGSSYEQYF. The rearrangement links TRBV30 to TRBJ2-7; a possible D gene is TRBD2 (5 bases). Trimming took off 4 bases at V and 0 bases at J, with 13 bases between the two ends. Germline V lookup: CDR1 GTSNPN, CDR2 SVGIG (reference sequence). This CDR3 region has 14 residues.

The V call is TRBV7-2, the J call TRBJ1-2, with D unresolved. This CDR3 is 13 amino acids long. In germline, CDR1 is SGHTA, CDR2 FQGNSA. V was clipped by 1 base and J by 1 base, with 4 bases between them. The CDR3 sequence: CASSLDSNYGYTF. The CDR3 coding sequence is TGTGCCAGCAGCTTAGACAGTAACTATGGCTACACCTTC.

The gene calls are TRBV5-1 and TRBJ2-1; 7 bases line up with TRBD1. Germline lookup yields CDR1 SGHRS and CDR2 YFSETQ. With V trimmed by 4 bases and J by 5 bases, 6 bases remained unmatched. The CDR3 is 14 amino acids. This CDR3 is CASSLTTGNNEQFF. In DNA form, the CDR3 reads TGCGCCAGCAGCCTCACGACAGGGAACAATGAGCAGTTCTTC.

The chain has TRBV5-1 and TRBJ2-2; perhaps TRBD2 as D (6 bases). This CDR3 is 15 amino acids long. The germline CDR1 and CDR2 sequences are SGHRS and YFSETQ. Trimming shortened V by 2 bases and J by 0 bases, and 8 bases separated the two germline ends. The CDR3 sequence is CASSLLAANTGELFF. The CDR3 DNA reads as TGCGCCAGCAGCTTACTAGCAGCGAACACCGGGGAGCTGTTTTTT. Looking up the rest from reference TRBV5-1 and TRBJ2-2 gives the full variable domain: KAGVTQTPRYLIKTRGQQVTLSCSPISGHRSVSWYQQTPGQGLQFLFEYFSETQRNKGNFPGRFSGRQFSNSRSEMNVSTLELGDSALYLCASSLLAANTGELFFGEGSRLTVL.

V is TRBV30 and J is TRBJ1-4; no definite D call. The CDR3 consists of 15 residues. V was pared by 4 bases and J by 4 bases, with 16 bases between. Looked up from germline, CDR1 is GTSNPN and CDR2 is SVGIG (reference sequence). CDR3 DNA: TGTGCCTGGACGGGGTCAACTTATTATAATGAAAAACTGTTTTTT. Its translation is CAWTGSTYYNEKLFF.

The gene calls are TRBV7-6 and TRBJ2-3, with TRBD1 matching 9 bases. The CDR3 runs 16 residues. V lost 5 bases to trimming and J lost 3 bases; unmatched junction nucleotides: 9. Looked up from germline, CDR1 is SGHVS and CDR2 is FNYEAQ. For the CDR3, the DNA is TGTGCCAGCAGCCTACGGACAGGGGCTCGAACAGATACGCAGTATTTT. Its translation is CASSLRTGARTDTQYF.